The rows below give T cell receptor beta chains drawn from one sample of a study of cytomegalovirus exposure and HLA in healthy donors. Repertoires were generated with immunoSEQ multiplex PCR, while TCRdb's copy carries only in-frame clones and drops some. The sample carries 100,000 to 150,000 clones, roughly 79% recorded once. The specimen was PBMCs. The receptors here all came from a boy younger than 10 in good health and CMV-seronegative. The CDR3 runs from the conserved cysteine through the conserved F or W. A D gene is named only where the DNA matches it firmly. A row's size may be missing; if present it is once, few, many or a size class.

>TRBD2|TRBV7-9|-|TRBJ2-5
CSSSLVSGGAQYF
TGTTCCAGCAGCTTAGTGTCGGGAGGGGCCCAGTACTTC
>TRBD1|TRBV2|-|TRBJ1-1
CASSEVLQGPLVKAFF
TGTGCCAGCAGTGAAGTGTTACAGGGGCCGCTTGTGAAAGCTTTCTTT
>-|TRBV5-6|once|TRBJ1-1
CASRWSILLGTEAFF
TGTGCCAGCAGGTGGAGCATCCTGTTGGGCACTGAAGCTTTCTTT
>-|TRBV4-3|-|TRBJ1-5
CASSQDPGNQPQHF
TGCGCCAGCAGCCAAGATCCGGGAAATCAGCCCCAGCATTTT
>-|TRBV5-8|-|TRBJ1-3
CASSLRQAFSGNTIYF
TGTGCCAGCAGCTTGAGGCAGGCCTTCTCTGGAAACACCATATATTTT
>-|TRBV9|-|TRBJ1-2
CASSPGGGRGYTF
TGTGCCAGCAGCCCGGGGGGGGGTAGGGGCTACACCTTC
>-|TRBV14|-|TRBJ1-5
CASSRHPQGSPEGDSNQPQHF
TGTGCCAGCAGCCGCCACCCCCAGGGTAGCCCAGAGGGGGATAGCAATCAGCCCCAGCATTTT
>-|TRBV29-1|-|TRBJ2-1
CSVEGDLARFSYNEQFF
TGCAGCGTTGAAGGAGACCTAGCGAGGTTCTCCTACAATGAGCAGTTCTTC
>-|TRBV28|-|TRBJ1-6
CASSPSGSNSPLHF
TGTGCCAGCAGTCCGTCAGGGTCAAATTCACCCCTCCACTTT
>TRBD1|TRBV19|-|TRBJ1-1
CASSPKPPSTGRTTEAFF
TGTGCCAGTAGCCCTAAACCCCCCTCGACAGGGCGGACGACTGAAGCTTTCTTT
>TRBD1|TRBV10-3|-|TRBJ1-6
CATQRAGQGGNSPLHF
TGTGCCACCCAAAGGGCGGGACAGGGGGGTAATTCACCCCTCCACTTT
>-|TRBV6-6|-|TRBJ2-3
CASSERDSQAHF
TGTGCCAGCAGCGAACGGGACTCCCAGGCCCATTTT
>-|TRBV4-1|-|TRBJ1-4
CASSHKGLGEKLFF
TGCGCCAGCAGCCATAAGGGGCTTGGTGAAAAACTGTTTTTT
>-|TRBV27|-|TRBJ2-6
CASRTTGGLSGANVLTF
TGTGCCAGCAGGACGACAGGAGGCCTTTCTGGGGCCAACGTCCTGACTTTC
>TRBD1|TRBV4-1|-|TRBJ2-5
CASSRRQGDPQETQYF
TGCGCCAGCAGCCGCAGACAGGGGGATCCCCAAGAGACCCAGTACTTC
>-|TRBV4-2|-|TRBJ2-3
CASSQDGGGATSTDTQYF
TGTGCCAGCAGCCAAGATGGGGGGGGCGCCACTAGCACAGATACGCAGTATTTT
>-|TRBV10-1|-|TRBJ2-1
CASSESFYNEQFF
TGCGCCAGCAGTGAGTCCTTCTACAATGAGCAGTTCTTC
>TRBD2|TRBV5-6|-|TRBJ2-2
CASSLYRTSGMGELFF
TGTGCCAGCAGCTTATACAGGACTAGCGGGATGGGGGAGCTGTTTTTT
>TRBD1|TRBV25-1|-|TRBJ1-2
CASSDSARGNGYTF
TGTGCCAGCAGTGACTCTGCCAGGGGGAATGGCTACACCTTC
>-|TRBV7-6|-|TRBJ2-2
CASTSNTGELFF
TGTGCCAGCACCTCGAACACCGGGGAGCTGTTTTTT
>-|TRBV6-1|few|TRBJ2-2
CASSDGEATGELFF
TGTGCCAGCAGTGATGGGGAGGCCACCGGGGAGCTGTTTTTT
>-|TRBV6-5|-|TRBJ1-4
CASSYSDKTGRVF
TGTGCCAGCAGTTACTCTGATAAAACAGGGAGAGTTTTT
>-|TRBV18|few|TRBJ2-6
CASSPSRRGPRGANVLTF
TGTGCCAGCTCACCCTCGAGGAGGGGGCCACGTGGGGCCAACGTCCTGACTTTC
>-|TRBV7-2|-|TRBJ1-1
CASSLPPRGASLVGAFF
TGTGCCAGCAGCTTACCGCCGCGGGGGGCCTCCCTAGTAGGGGCTTTCTTT
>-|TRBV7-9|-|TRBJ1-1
CASTLGRGTEAFF
TGTGCCAGCACCCTAGGTCGGGGGACTGAAGCTTTCTTT
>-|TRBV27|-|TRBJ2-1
CASSLVGNEQFF
TGTGCCAGCAGTTTAGTCGGCAATGAGCAGTTCTTC
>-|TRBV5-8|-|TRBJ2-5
CASRTITRVYQETQYF
TGTGCCAGCAGGACGATAACCAGGGTCTACCAAGAGACCCAGTACTTC
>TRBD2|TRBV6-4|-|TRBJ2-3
CASSPAAGRVDTQYF
TGTGCCAGCAGCCCCGCCGCCGGGAGGGTAGATACGCAGTATTTT